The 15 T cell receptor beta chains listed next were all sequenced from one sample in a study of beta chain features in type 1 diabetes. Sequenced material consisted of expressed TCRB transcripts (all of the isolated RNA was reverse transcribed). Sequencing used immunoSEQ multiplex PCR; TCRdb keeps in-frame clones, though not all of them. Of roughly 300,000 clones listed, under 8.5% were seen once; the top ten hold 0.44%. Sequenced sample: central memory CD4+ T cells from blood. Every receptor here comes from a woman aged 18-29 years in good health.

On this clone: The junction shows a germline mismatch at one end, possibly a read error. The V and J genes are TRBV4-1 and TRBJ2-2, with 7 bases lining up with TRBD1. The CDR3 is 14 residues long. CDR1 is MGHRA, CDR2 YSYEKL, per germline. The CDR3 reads CASADRRNTGELFF. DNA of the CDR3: TGTGCCAGCGCGGACAGGAGAAACACCGGGGAGCTGTTTTTT.

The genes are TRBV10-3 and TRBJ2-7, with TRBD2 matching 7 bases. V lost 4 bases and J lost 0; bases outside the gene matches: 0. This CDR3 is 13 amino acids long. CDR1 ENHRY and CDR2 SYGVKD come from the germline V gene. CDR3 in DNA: TGTGCCATCAGTGGCGGGAGCTCCTACGAGCAGTACTTC. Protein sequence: CAISGGSSYEQYF.

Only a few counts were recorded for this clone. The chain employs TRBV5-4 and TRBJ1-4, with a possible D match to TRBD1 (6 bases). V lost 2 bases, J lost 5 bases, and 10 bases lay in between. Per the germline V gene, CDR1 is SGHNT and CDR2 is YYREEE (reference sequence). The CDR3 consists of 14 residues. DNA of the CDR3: TGTGCCAGCAGCTTCCAGGGGACGAATGAAAAACTGTTTTTT. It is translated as CASSFQGTNEKLFF.

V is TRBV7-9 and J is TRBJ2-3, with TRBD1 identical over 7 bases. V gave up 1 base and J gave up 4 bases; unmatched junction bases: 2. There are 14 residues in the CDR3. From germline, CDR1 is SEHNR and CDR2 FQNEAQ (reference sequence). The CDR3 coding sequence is TGTGCCAGCAGCTTAGGGACAGGAGCAGATACGCAGTATTTT. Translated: CASSLGTGADTQYF.

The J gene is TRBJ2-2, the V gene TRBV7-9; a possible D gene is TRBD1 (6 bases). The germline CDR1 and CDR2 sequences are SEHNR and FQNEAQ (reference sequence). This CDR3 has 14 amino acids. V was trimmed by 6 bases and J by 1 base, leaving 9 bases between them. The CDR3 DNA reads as TGTGCCAGCAGAGTGGGACAGAACACCGGGGAGCTGTTTTTT. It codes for CASRVGQNTGELFF.

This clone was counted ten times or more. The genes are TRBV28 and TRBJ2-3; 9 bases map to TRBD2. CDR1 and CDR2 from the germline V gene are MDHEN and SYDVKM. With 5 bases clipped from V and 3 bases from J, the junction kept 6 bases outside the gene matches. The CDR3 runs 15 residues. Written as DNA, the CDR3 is TGTGCCAGCAGTCCTAGCGGGGAGGGGACAGATACGCAGTATTTT. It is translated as CASSPSGEGTDTQYF.

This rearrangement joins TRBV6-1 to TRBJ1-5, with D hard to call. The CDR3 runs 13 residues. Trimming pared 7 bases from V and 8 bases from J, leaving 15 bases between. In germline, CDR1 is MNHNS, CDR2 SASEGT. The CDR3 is CASIISGREPQHF. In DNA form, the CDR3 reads TGTGCCAGCATAATTTCAGGCCGGGAGCCCCAGCATTTT.

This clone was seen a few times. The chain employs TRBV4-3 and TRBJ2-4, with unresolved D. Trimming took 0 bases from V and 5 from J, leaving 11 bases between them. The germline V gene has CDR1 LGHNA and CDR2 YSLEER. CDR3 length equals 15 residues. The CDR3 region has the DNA TGCGCCAGCAGCCAAGATTTCTTCCGAGAAAACATTCAGTACTTC. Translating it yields CASSQDFFRENIQYF.

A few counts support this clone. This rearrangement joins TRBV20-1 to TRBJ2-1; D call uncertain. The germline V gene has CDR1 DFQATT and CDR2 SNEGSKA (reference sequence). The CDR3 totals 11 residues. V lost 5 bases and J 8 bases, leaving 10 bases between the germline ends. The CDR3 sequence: CSAPSLYEQFF. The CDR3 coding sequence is TGCAGTGCTCCTAGTCTCTATGAGCAGTTCTTC.

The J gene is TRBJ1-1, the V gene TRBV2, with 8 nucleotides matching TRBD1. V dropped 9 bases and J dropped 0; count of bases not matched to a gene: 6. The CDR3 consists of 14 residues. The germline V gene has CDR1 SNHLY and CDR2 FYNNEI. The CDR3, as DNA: TGTGCCAGAGGGACAGGAAATATGAACACTGAAGCTTTCTTT. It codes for CARGTGNMNTEAFF.

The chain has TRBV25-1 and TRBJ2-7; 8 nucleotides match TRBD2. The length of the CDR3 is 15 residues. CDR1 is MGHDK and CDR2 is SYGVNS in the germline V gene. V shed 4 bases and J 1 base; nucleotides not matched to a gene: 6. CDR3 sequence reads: CASSAPGTRSYEQYF. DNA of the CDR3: TGTGCCAGCAGTGCGCCCGGGACTAGATCCTACGAGCAGTACTTC.

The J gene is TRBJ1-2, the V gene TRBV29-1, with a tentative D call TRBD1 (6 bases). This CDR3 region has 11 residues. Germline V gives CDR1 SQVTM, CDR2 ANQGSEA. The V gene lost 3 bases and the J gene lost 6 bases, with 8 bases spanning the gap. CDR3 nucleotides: TGCAGCGTTGACAGGGGCCATGGCTACACCTTC. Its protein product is CSVDRGHGYTF.

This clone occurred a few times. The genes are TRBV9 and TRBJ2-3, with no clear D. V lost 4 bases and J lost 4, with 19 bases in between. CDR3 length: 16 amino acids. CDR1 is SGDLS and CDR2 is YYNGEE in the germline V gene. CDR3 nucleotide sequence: TGTGCCAGCAGCCCAAAGACGGACCTTTGGGCAGATACGCAGTATTTT. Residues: CASSPKTDLWADTQYF.

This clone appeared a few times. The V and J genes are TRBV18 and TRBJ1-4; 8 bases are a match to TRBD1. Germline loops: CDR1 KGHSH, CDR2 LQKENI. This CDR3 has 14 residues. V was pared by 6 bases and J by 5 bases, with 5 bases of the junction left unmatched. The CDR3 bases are TGTGCCAGCTCCGGGGACAGGCAGAATGAAAAACTGTTTTTT. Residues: CASSGDRQNEKLFF.

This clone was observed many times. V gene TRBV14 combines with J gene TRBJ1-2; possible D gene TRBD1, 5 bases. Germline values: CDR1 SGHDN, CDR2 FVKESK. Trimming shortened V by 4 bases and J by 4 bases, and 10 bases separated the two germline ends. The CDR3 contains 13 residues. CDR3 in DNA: TGTGCCAGCAGCCTGGGGGAGAGCTATGGCTACACCTTC. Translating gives CASSLGESYGYTF.